These T cell receptor beta chains were read from a single sample in a study of cytomegalovirus exposure and HLA in healthy donors. Profiled with immunoSEQ multiplex PCR; TCRdb holds only in-frame clones, not every one. This sample's table reports over 200,000 clones. Sequenced input: PBMCs. The origin of the receptors is a woman aged 25 to 39 in good health and CMV-seropositive. Both conserved end residues are part of each CDR3.

>TRBJ2-5|TRBV19|16
CASSLHGRERGETQYF
>TRBJ2-5|TRBV2|15
CASSEAPSGSETQYF
>TRBJ1-1|TRBV10-3|14
CAISESRGNTEAFF
>TRBJ2-4|TRBV4-1|14
CASSQTGSKNIQYF
>TRBJ2-3|TRBV4-1|15
CASSKTSVSTDTQYF
>TRBJ2-6|TRBV10-3|11
CAILGANVLTF
>TRBJ2-2|TRBV7-2|14
CASSARQRTGELFF
>TRBJ1-1|TRBV10-2|13
CASGGGRNTEAFF
>TRBJ2-7|TRBV29-1|12
CSVDPGQGGQYF
>TRBJ2-1|TRBV28|17
CASSLLKGTSGYNEQFF
>TRBJ2-5|TRBV27|15
CASGYLAGGRETQYF
>TRBJ1-1|TRBV27|12
CASGVQGAAAFF
>TRBJ2-3|TRBV7-9|16
CASSLGDYLDTDTQYF
>TRBJ2-2|TRBV5-5|18
CASSLIDRRQVPTGELFF
>TRBJ2-3|TRBV4-1|16
CASSQEASGYTDTQYF